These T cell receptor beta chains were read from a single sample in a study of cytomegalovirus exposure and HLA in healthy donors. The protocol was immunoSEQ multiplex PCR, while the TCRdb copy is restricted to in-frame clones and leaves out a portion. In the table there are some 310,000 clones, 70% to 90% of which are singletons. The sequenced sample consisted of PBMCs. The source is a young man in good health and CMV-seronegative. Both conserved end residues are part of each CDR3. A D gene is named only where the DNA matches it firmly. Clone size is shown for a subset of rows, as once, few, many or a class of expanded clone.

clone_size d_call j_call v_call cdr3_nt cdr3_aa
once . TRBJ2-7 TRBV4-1 TGCGCCAGCAGCCCGTTTGGCAGGGTCCAAGACGAGCAGTACTTC CASSPFGRVQDEQYF
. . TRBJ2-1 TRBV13 TGTGCCAGCACTGTCGGACAGCACAATGAGCAGTTCTTC CASTVGQHNEQFF
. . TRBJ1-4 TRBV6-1 TGTGCCAGCAGTTTACAGACAACTAATGAAAAACTGTTTTTT CASSLQTTNEKLFF
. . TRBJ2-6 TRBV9 TGTGCCAGCAGCGAGGGGTCTCGGGCCAACGTCCTGACTTTC CASSEGSRANVLTF
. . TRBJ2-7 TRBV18 TGTGCCAGCTCACCCAGTACAGATACCTACGAGCAGTACTTC CASSPSTDTYEQYF
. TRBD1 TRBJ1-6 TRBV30 TGTGCCTGGAGTGTTGGTGGGACAGGGGTTTCACCCCTCCACTTT CAWSVGGTGVSPLHF
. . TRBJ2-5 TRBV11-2 TGTGCCAGCAGCTTAGTTAGCGAGGCCCAGTACTTC CASSLVSEAQYF
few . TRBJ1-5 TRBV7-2 TGTGCCAGCAGCCCCTTTCCTAATAGCAATCAGCCCCAGCATTTT CASSPFPNSNQPQHF
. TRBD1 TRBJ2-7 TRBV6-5 TGTGCCAGCAGAGGACAGGGGGCCCACGAGCAGTACTTC CASRGQGAHEQYF
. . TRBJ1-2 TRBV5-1 TGCGCCAGCAGCTTATCGGCTAACTATGGCTACACCTTC CASSLSANYGYTF
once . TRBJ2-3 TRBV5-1 TGCGCCAGCAGCTTGCCCCGACAGGGCACAGATACGCAGTATTTT CASSLPRQGTDTQYF
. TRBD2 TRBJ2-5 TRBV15 TGTGCCACCAGCAAAGAGCGGGGGAAACAAGAGACCCAGTACTTC CATSKERGKQETQYF
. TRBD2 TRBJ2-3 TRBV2 TGTGCCAGCAGCATAGCGGGGGGGCCTTCAGATACGCAGTATTTT CASSIAGGPSDTQYF
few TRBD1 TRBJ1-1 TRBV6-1 TGTGCCAGCGGGACAGCCTTCCAACTGAACACTGAAGCTTTCTTT CASGTAFQLNTEAFF
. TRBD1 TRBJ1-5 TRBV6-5 TGTGCCAGCAGTTACCCTGGTGCAGGGGGCGATCAGCCCCAGCATTTT CASSYPGAGGDQPQHF
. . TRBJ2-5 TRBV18 TGTGCCAGCTCACCACGAGGTGAAGAGACCCAGTACTTC CASSPRGEETQYF
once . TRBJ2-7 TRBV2 TGTGCCAGCAGGGGACCTGCGGGAAGGGGCTCCTACGAGCAGTACTTC CASRGPAGRGSYEQYF
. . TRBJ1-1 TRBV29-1 TGCAGCGTGACGAGGAACAGGGATACTGAAGCTTTCTTT CSVTRNRDTEAFF
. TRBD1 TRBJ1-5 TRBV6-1 TGTGCCAGCACGAAAGGGGGCCGCAATCAGCCCCAGCATTTT CASTKGGRNQPQHF
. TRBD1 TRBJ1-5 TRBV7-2 TGTGCCAGCAGCCGGGACAGGGCAGTTCAGCCCCAGCATTTT CASSRDRAVQPQHF
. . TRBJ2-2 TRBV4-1 TGCGCCAGCGAATGGGACTCTAACACCGGGGAGCTGTTTTTT CASEWDSNTGELFF
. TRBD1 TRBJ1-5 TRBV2 TGTGCCAGCACCCAAGGGGGCCGGGGTCGGGGACCGGGTCAGCCCCAGCATTTT CASTQGGRGRGPGQPQHF
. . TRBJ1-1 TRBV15 TGTGCCACCAGCAGAGCACCTCCTGGGGGGACTGAAGCTTTCTTT CATSRAPPGGTEAFF
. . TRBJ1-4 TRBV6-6 TGTGCCAGCAGTCTGACAGCAACTAATGAAAAACTGTTTTTT CASSLTATNEKLFF
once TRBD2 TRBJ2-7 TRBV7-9 TGTGCCAGCAGCTTTTCTAGCGGAATGAGCTCCTACGAGCAGTACTTC CASSFSSGMSSYEQYF
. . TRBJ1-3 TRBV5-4 TGTGCCAGCAGCCCCCGGGGGGGCTCTGGAAACACCATATATTTT CASSPRGGSGNTIYF
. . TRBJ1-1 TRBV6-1 TGTGCCAGCAGGTTTATGAACACTGAAGCTTTCTTT CASRFMNTEAFF
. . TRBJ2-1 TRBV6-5 TGTGCCAGCAGGCGCGGGGTTAACAATGAGCAGTTCTTC CASRRGVNNEQFF